This TCR beta chain was sequenced for a study of blood T cell repertoires in COVID-19. Overall study context: The United States, Italy and Spain supplied acute and convalescent COVID-19 samples. T cells, B-cell-depleted T cells, or PBMCs supplied cDNA or gDNA.

Losses at the gene ends were 5 bases for V and 7 bases for J; bases not matched to a gene: 3. The CDR3 sequence is 13 residues long. Germline V gives CDR1 SGHRS, CDR2 YFSETQ. In the original workflow: Amplified reference gene primers provided the basis for estimating nucleated cell counts. The data were produced by immunoSEQ multiplex PCR, yet TCRdb's version contains in-frame clones alone and is incomplete. That table is the source of V, J and clone size, and D and trimming were worked out from the DNA. This sample carries around 80,000 clones, 88% of them seen once, and the ten largest clones take 8.5% to 9.5%.

The chain joins TRBV5-1 to TRBJ1-4; 9 nucleotides align to TRBD1. This clonotype was sampled from a human donor in a cohort sampled during active COVID-19. Sequencing was carried out using peripheral blood. CDR3: CASRGTGSEKLFF. Written as DNA, the CDR3 is TGCGCCAGCAGGGGGACAGGGAGTGAAAAACTGTTTTTT.